A selection of T cell receptor beta chains follows, all from one sample in a study of control samples from healthy donors and cancer patients. Profiling relied on immunoSEQ multiplex PCR, and the TCRdb table lists in-frame clones only, not all of them. This sample has tens of thousands of clones, with around 80% found just once. The specimen was PBMCs. The source of these receptors is a man aged 60 to 69 with head and neck cancer. Each CDR3 is given with its conserved first and last residue. D genes are given only for firm matches. The size of a clone is reported for some rows only, either as once, few or many, or as a class for expanded clones.

TRBJ1-2 | NA | NA | TRBV6-5 | TGTGCCAGCAGGGGGGGCCCGGGATATGGCTACACCTTC | CASRGGPGYGYTF
TRBJ2-7 | NA | NA | TRBV6-5 | TGTGCCAGCAGACCCAGCGGGCTAGACAACTACGAGCAGTACTTC | CASRPSGLDNYEQYF
TRBJ1-2 | NA | NA | TRBV11-2 | TGTGCCAGCAGCTCCTTCTCATCGGGCCCCTATGGCTACACCTTC | CASSSFSSGPYGYTF
TRBJ2-5 | once | NA | TRBV2 | TGTGCCAGCCGCCGGGACCAAGAGACCCAGTACTTC | CASRRDQETQYF
TRBJ2-7 | NA | NA | TRBV2 | TGTGCCAGCACCCGCGGGGACAGAATACGGGAGCAGTACTTC | CASTRGDRIREQYF
TRBJ1-1 | NA | NA | TRBV27 | TGTGCCAGCAGTTTAAAGGTGAACACTGAAGCTTTCTTT | CASSLKVNTEAFF
TRBJ2-2 | NA | TRBD1 | TRBV7-9 | TGTGCCAGCAGCTTAGGGACAGGGTTCACCGGGGAGCTGTTTTTT | CASSLGTGFTGELFF
TRBJ1-2 | few | NA | TRBV2 | TGTGCCAGCAGTGAAGTGGGGGCGGGTGTTGGCTACACCTTC | CASSEVGAGVGYTF
TRBJ2-7 | NA | NA | TRBV12-3/TRBV12-4 | TGTGCCAGCAGTTTACTGGACAGCTACGAGCAGTACTTC | CASSLLDSYEQYF
TRBJ2-1 | NA | NA | TRBV24-1 | TGTGCCACCAGTGATTTTCGGGGGAGAAGGCATGAGCAGTTCTTC | CATSDFRGRRHEQFF
TRBJ1-6 | NA | NA | TRBV10-3 | TGTGCCGCCTTCAGGGGTCCCGGATCACCCCTCCACTTT | CAAFRGPGSPLHF
TRBJ2-3 | NA | NA | TRBV12-2 | TGTGCAAGTCGCTTAGTGAAAGTCCGTAGCCTCACAGATACGCAGTATTTT | CASRLVKVRSLTDTQYF
TRBJ2-7 | NA | TRBD2 | TRBV28 | TGTGCCAGCAGCTCACCCACTAGCGGACGACGAGAGCAGTACTTC | CASSSPTSGRREQYF
TRBJ1-4 | NA | NA | TRBV3-1/TRBV3-2 | TGTGCCAGCAGCCAAGAAAGCGGAACAGGGCGTGAAAAACTGTTTTTT | CASSQESGTGREKLFF
TRBJ2-3 | NA | TRBD2 | TRBV5-1 | TGCGCCAGCAGCGCTAGCGGGGGAGGCGGCACAGATACGCAGTATTTT | CASSASGGGGTDTQYF
TRBJ2-7 | NA | NA | TRBV5-5 | TGTGCCAGCAGCTTGCCCACCCTATCCTACGAGCAGTACTTC | CASSLPTLSYEQYF
TRBJ1-2 | NA | NA | TRBV28 | TGTGCCAGCTCGGGTTACTATGGCTACACCTTC | CASSGYYGYTF
TRBJ2-7 | NA | TRBD2 | TRBV4-2 | TGTGCCAGCAGCCAGCTCCCTAGCGGAACCTACGAGCAGTACTTC | CASSQLPSGTYEQYF
TRBJ2-1 | NA | TRBD1 | TRBV10-3 | TGTGCCATCAGCGAGACTGACAGGGGTGGCGAGCAGTTCTTC | CAISETDRGGEQFF
TRBJ1-2 | NA | TRBD1 | TRBV5-1 | TGCGCCAGCAGCCGCAACCAGGGGGAGGGCTACACCTTC | CASSRNQGEGYTF
TRBJ2-1 | NA | TRBD2 | TRBV5-1 | TGCGCCAGCAGAACCACCGGGACTAGCGGTTATGGTGAGCAGTTCTTC | CASRTTGTSGYGEQFF
TRBJ1-2 | once | NA | TRBV28 | TGTGCCAGCAGTGGACACCAGAGATCGAGTGGCTACACCTTC | CASSGHQRSSGYTF
TRBJ2-2 | NA | NA | TRBV28 | TGTGCCAGCAGGTCAGTCAAGGCGGAGCTGTTTTTT | CASRSVKAELFF
TRBJ2-2 | NA | TRBD2 | TRBV3-1/TRBV3-2 | TGTGCCAGCAGCCCTCGGACTAGCGGGAGGTTGGGCACCGGGGAGCTGTTTTTT | CASSPRTSGRLGTGELFF
TRBJ1-1 | NA | NA | TRBV6-6 | TGTGCCAGCAGTTACCGGGGGAACACTGAAGCTTTCTTT | CASSYRGNTEAFF
TRBJ2-2 | NA | NA | TRBV5-1 | TGCGCCAGCAGCTTGGAAGACGGCAGGGGGGAGCTGTTTTTT | CASSLEDGRGELFF
TRBJ2-1 | NA | NA | TRBV30 | TGTGCCTGGAGAGACACGCTATGGAATGAGCAGTTCTTC | CAWRDTLWNEQFF
TRBJ2-5 | once | NA | TRBV27 | TGTGCCAGCAGTGTGACCCCTGGGGCTAGGCGAGGCGAGACCCAGTACTTC | CASSVTPGARRGETQYF
TRBJ2-2 | once | TRBD1 | TRBV15 | TGTGCCACCAGCACACAGGGGAATACCGGGGAGCTGTTTTTT | CATSTQGNTGELFF
TRBJ1-3 | NA | NA | TRBV10-3 | TGTGCCATCAGCATAGACAGCTCTGGAAACACCATATATTTT | CAISIDSSGNTIYF
TRBJ1-5 | NA | NA | TRBV28 | TGTGCCAGCAGCCAACTGAAAAATTGGACAGCGAATCAGCCCCAGCATTTT | CASSQLKNWTANQPQHF
TRBJ1-2 | NA | NA | TRBV7-9 | TGTGCCAGCAGCTCCAGAGCAGGCAGGCCCTATGGCTACACCTTC | CASSSRAGRPYGYTF
TRBJ1-2 | NA | NA | TRBV27 | TGTGCCAGCAGTTTATCGGGTGGCGGGGGCTACACCTTC | CASSLSGGGGYTF
TRBJ2-5 | NA | NA | TRBV2 | TGTGCCAGCAGCCGGAGTCCCCTGGGACACTCTCAAGAGACCCAGTACTTC | CASSRSPLGHSQETQYF
TRBJ2-7 | few | NA | TRBV5-4 | TGTGCCAGCAGCTTGGACCGAGCCTACGAGCAGTACTTC | CASSLDRAYEQYF
TRBJ2-3 | NA | NA | TRBV4-1 | TGCGCCAGCAGCCAAGATACGGGACGCACGCAGTATTTT | CASSQDTGRTQYF
TRBJ1-2 | NA | NA | TRBV6-5 | TGTGCCAGCCGCAGAGGGTTAGACTATGGCTACACCTTC | CASRRGLDYGYTF
TRBJ2-1 | NA | TRBD2 | TRBV15 | TGTGCCACCAGCAGAGCCCCGGGACTAGCTTTGAATGAGCAGTTCTTC | CATSRAPGLALNEQFF
TRBJ1-1 | NA | TRBD1 | TRBV2 | TGTGCCAGCAGTATTACAGGGGTTGGGGGGGAGGACACTGAAGCTTTCTTT | CASSITGVGGEDTEAFF
TRBJ2-7 | NA | TRBD2 | TRBV28 | TGTGCCAGCAGTTTAGGCGGGAGCTCCTACGAGCAGTACTTC | CASSLGGSSYEQYF
TRBJ1-6 | NA | NA | TRBV7-6 | TGTGCCAGCAGCTTAGACAGAGCGGAAAGCTCCTATAATTCACCCCTCCACTTT | CASSLDRAESSYNSPLHF
TRBJ1-1 | NA | NA | TRBV19 | TGTGCCAGTACCTCTGGCACCTCAATGAACACTGAAGCTTTCTTT | CASTSGTSMNTEAFF
TRBJ1-6 | NA | NA | TRBV5-1 | TGCGCCAGCAGCTTGGAGATTAATTCACCCCTCCACTTT | CASSLEINSPLHF
TRBJ2-5 | NA | TRBD1 | TRBV19 | TGTGCCAGTAGTACCCCGGGACAGCCCCAAGAGACCCAGTACTTC | CASSTPGQPQETQYF
TRBJ1-4 | once | NA | TRBV3-1/TRBV3-2 | TGTGCCAGCAGCCCGACCTATGGGAAAAGAGGAAATGAAAAACTGTTTTTT | CASSPTYGKRGNEKLFF
TRBJ1-1 | NA | TRBD1 | TRBV12-5 | TGTGCTAGTGGTCGGACAGGGTCCACTGAAGCTTTCTTT | CASGRTGSTEAFF
TRBJ2-1 | NA | TRBD1 | TRBV5-1 | TGCGCCAGCGGACAGGGGGCCCTTGAGCAGTTCTTC | CASGQGALEQFF
TRBJ1-2 | NA | TRBD1 | TRBV5-4 | TGTGCCAGCAGCTCACCGGGACAGGGGGGCTATGGCTACACCTTC | CASSSPGQGGYGYTF
TRBJ2-1 | NA | TRBD1 | TRBV3-1/TRBV3-2 | TGTGCCAGCAGCCAAGATCCAAGGACAGGGAACTACAATGAGCAGTTCTTC | CASSQDPRTGNYNEQFF
TRBJ2-2 | once | NA | TRBV7-9 | TGTGCCAGCAGGCCACAGGTCGGGGCGAACACCGGGGAGCTGTTTTTT | CASRPQVGANTGELFF
TRBJ2-6 | NA | NA | TRBV19 | TGTGCCAGTAGACCCCCTGGACAGATACTTACCTCTGGGGCCAACGTCCTGACTTTC | CASRPPGQILTSGANVLTF
TRBJ1-2 | few | NA | TRBV6-5 | TGTGCCAGCAGGAGGACAGCCACCTATGGCTACACCTTC | CASRRTATYGYTF
TRBJ1-6 | NA | NA | TRBV10-1 | TGCGCCAGCAGTGATATGGTGGGCTCACCCCTCCACTTT | CASSDMVGSPLHF